This T cell receptor (beta chain) was recorded in a study of early stage breast cancer tumors. About the research overall: Most invasive tumors, about 75% of the 16, were ER+/PR+/HER2-. Study-wide results and caveats: Compared with adjacent normal breast tissue, tumors showed 2 to 2.5-fold greater T cell density and higher clonality.

The data were produced by immunoSEQ multiplex PCR, yet TCRdb's version contains in-frame clones alone and is incomplete. Seen here are almost 55,000 clones, about 89% observed once, and the top ten hold around 4.7%. Germline V CDR1 and CDR2: SGHRS, YFSETQ. The CDR3 loop spans 15 amino acids. V lost 0 bases, J lost 2 bases, and 11 bases lay in between. Points on this clone: Its antigen is as yet unknown.

This clonotype was sampled from a person aged 65 to 85 with breast cancer. The chain couples TRBV5-1 to TRBJ1-1, with a tentative D call TRBD1 (5 bases). The material sequenced was blood. The CDR3 spells CASSLEAQGNTEAFF. The CDR3 DNA is TGCGCCAGCAGCTTGGAGGCGCAGGGTAACACTGAAGCTTTCTTT.